The 17 T cell receptor beta chains below come from one sample, sequenced in a study of CD8 T cells in ankylosing spondylitis. Findings of the study overall: About 8 highly homologous variants made up a TCR beta motif, and this motif appeared characteristic of ankylosing spondylitis blood.

A single record per CDR3 protein comes from TCRdb applying MiXCR to the 5' RACE reads. Of about 450,000 distinct CDR3 sequences in the sample, roughly a quarter were seen once. For these TCRs, the target antigens are not known. Sequenced: blood, either unsorted or a sorted T cell fraction (not recorded which). Receptors originate from a male donor with ankylosing spondylitis.

The V gene is TRBV18, the J gene TRBJ2-3; D uncertain. Germline V gene sequence: CDR1 KGHSH, CDR2 LQKENI. This CDR3 is 16 amino acids long. V lost 2 bases to trimming and J lost 0 bases, with 12 bases between them. For the CDR3, the DNA is TGTGCCAGCTCACCATATCAACGGGCTAGCACAGATACGCAGTATTTT. Encoded protein: CASSPYQRASTDTQYF. The entire variable domain, with the rest obtained from reference TRBV18 and TRBJ2-3, is as follows: NAGVMQNPRHLVRRRGQEARLRCSPMKGHSHVYWYRQLPEEGLKFMVYLQKENIIDESGMPKERFSAEFPKEGPSILRIQQVVRGDSAAYFCASSPYQRASTDTQYFGPGTRLTVL.

This clonotype was counted only a few times. The chain links TRBV24-1 to TRBJ2-1, with TRBD2 matching 9 bases. The germline V gene has CDR1 KGHDR and CDR2 SFDVKD. This CDR3 region has 13 residues. The junction had 5 bases not matched to a gene; V was cut back by 6 bases and J by 9 bases. Written as DNA, the CDR3 is TGTGCCACCAGTATAGCGGGAGTGGGTGAGCAGTTCTTC. Amino acids: CATSIAGVGEQFF.

This sequence joins TRBV25-1 and TRBJ1-1, with 7 bases lining up with TRBD1. CDR1 is MGHDK and CDR2 is SYGVNS in the germline V gene. V shed 3 bases and J 1 base; nucleotides not matched to a gene: 5. The CDR3 has 15 amino acids. The CDR3 DNA sequence: TGTGCCAGCAGTGAGCTAGACAGGGCGAACACTGAAGCTTTCTTT. Its protein is CASSELDRANTEAFF.

A few counts support this clonotype. The chain links TRBV7-2 to TRBJ2-1; the D gene is possibly TRBD2 (5 bases). The V gene lost 4 bases and the J gene lost 8 bases, with 12 bases spanning the gap. The CDR3 length is 13 residues. The germline gives CDR1 SGHTA, CDR2 FQGNSA. This CDR3 is CASSSRSGDEQFF. Here the CDR3 DNA reads TGTGCCAGCAGCTCAAGAAGCGGCGATGAGCAGTTCTTC.

V gene TRBV18 combines with J gene TRBJ1-2; unclear D gene. V dropped 3 bases and J dropped 8 bases, with 13 bases sitting between them. Germline CDR1 is KGHSH and CDR2 is LQKENI. The CDR3 totals 13 residues. In DNA form, the CDR3 reads TGTGCCAGCTCACCCGGGAGCGATTTCGGCTACACCTTC. As protein: CASSPGSDFGYTF.

This clonotype has a count of ten or more. This chain uses TRBV20-1 with TRBJ2-7; 10 positions agree with TRBD2. V lost 1 base and J lost 3; bases outside the gene matches: 3. In germline, CDR1 is DFQATT, CDR2 SNEGSKA (reference sequence). The CDR3 extends over 14 amino acids. CDR3 bases: TGCAGTGCTAGAGTAGCGGGAGGATTCTACGAGCAGTACTTC. As protein: CSARVAGGFYEQYF.

The chain links TRBV3-1 to TRBJ2-7; D remains ambiguous. The germline gives CDR1 LGHDT, CDR2 YNNKEL (reference sequence). The V end was cut by 1 base, the J end by 2 bases, with 12 bases between. This CDR3 is built from 15 residues. The CDR3 loop reads CASSQGLVQTYEQYF. In DNA form, the CDR3 reads TGTGCCAGCAGCCAAGGGCTAGTTCAGACCTACGAGCAGTACTTC.

This clonotype has only a few counts. The gene calls are TRBV20-1 and TRBJ1-1; possibly TRBD1 for D (6 bases). Germline V gene lookup returns CDR1 DFQATT and CDR2 SNEGSKA (reference sequence). V was pared by 5 bases and J by 1 base, with 14 bases between. The CDR3 has 14 residues. CDR3 loop: CSAETIQGNTEAFF. Written as DNA, the CDR3 is TGCAGTGCTGAGACGATACAGGGGAACACTGAAGCTTTCTTT.

The chain joins TRBV20-1 to TRBJ2-3; 11 bases align to TRBD2. Germline V gives CDR1 DFQATT, CDR2 SNEGSKA (reference sequence). V gave up 6 bases and J gave up 0 bases; unmatched junction bases: 8. This CDR3 region has 16 residues. The CDR3 DNA reads as TGCAGTGCCAGGGGAAGACTAGCGGGGAGCACAGATACGCAGTATTTT. Translating gives CSARGRLAGSTDTQYF.

V is TRBV20-1 and J is TRBJ1-1; D is ambiguous. The ends were cut back, 0 bases at V and 0 bases at J, with 8 bases in the middle. Germline V gives CDR1 DFQATT, CDR2 SNEGSKA (reference sequence). The CDR3 totals 14 residues. The CDR3 region is CSARDRNMNTEAFF. CDR3 coding DNA: TGCAGTGCTAGAGATCGGAACATGAACACTGAAGCTTTCTTT.

The chain combines TRBV27 with TRBJ1-1; D is possibly TRBD1 (5 bases). The germline gives CDR1 MNHEY, CDR2 SMNVEV (reference sequence). Deletions cut 2 bases from V and 5 bases from J, with 9 bases between. The CDR3 spans 13 residues. CDR3 amino acids: CASSLRGTTEAFF. CDR3 coding DNA: TGTGCCAGCAGTTTACGGGGGACGACTGAAGCTTTCTTT.

This clonotype was found a few times. The chain is built from TRBV14 and TRBJ1-2, with no clear D. Germline CDR1 and CDR2: SGHDN and FVKESK. The V gene lost 2 bases and the J gene lost 2 bases, with 6 bases spanning the gap. The length of the CDR3 is 13 residues. The CDR3 DNA sequence: TGTGCCAGCAGCCAACAGGTGAACTATGGCTACACCTTC. It is translated as CASSQQVNYGYTF.

Only one count was recorded for this clonotype. The chain combines TRBV5-1 with TRBJ1-1; TRBD1 matches at 8 bases. V lost 8 bases, J lost 3 bases, and 9 bases stayed unmatched. Germline V gene data show CDR1 as SGHRS and CDR2 as YFSETQ. The CDR3 totals 14 residues. Here the CDR3 reads CASKTQGADTEAFF. CDR3 DNA sequence: TGCGCCAGTAAAACTCAGGGGGCCGACACTGAAGCTTTCTTT.

This clonotype was detected only a few times. The V and J genes are TRBV7-2 and TRBJ2-2; no clear D. The CDR3 length is 15 residues. The germline gives CDR1 SGHTA, CDR2 FQGNSA. Trimming removed 8 bases from V and 0 bases from J, with 13 bases in between. In DNA, the CDR3 is TGTGCCAGCCGCCTTGGGCATTCGAACACCGGGGAGCTGTTTTTT. This codes for CASRLGHSNTGELFF.

This clonotype was recorded a few times. The chain combines TRBV20-1 with TRBJ1-5; a possible D gene is TRBD1 (6 bases). Per germline, CDR1 DFQATT and CDR2 SNEGSKA (reference sequence). The V gene lost 1 base and the J gene lost 5 bases, with 12 bases spanning the gap. CDR3 size: 14 residues. The CDR3 is CSARASNRDQPQHF. The CDR3 DNA reads as TGCAGTGCTAGAGCATCGAACAGGGATCAGCCCCAGCATTTT.

This clonotype has a handful of counts. J is TRBJ2-7 and V is TRBV20-1, with 13 bases identical to TRBD2. Germline V gives CDR1 DFQATT, CDR2 SNEGSKA (reference sequence). Losses at the gene ends were 6 bases for V and 4 bases for J; bases not matched to a gene: 12. This CDR3 has 16 amino acids. DNA for the CDR3: TGCAGTGCCTGGCCCGGACTAGCGGGAGAAGGGTACGAGCAGTACTTC. Translation gives CSAWPGLAGEGYEQYF.

The rearrangement uses TRBV5-1 and TRBJ1-2; 8 bases fit TRBD1. The junction had 9 bases not matched to a gene; V was cut back by 0 bases and J by 5 bases. The CDR3 length is 16 residues. The germline CDR1 and CDR2 sequences are SGHRS and YFSETQ. The CDR3 DNA is TGCGCCAGCAGCTTGGATGCAGGGGGCGCCGATTATGGCTACACCTTC. Its translation is CASSLDAGGADYGYTF.